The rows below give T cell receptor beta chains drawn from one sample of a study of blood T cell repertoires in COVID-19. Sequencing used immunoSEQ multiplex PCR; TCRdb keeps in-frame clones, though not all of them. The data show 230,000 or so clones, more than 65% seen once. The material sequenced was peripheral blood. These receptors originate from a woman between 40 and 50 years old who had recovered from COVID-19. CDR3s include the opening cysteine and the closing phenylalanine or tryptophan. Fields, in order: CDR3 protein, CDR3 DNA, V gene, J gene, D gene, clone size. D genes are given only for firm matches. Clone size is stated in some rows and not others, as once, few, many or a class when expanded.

CDR3 protein: CASTLASGQINQPQHF
CDR3 DNA: TGTGCCAGTACTTTAGCATCGGGACAGATCAATCAGCCCCAGCATTTT
V gene: TRBV19
J gene: TRBJ1-5
D gene: TRBD1
clone size: once

CDR3 protein: CASSPSASGGTGELFF
CDR3 DNA: TGTGCCAGCTCACCATCGGCTAGCGGGGGAACCGGGGAGCTGTTTTTT
V gene: TRBV18
J gene: TRBJ2-2
D gene: TRBD2
clone size: -

CDR3 protein: CASSFYGINNEKLFF
CDR3 DNA: TGTGCCAGCAGCTTTTACGGGATTAATAATGAAAAACTGTTTTTT
V gene: TRBV11-2
J gene: TRBJ1-4
D gene: -
clone size: -

CDR3 protein: CASLGGGAYSGNTIYF
CDR3 DNA: TGTGCCAGCCTGGGAGGGGGGGCTTACTCTGGAAACACCATATATTTT
V gene: TRBV7-8
J gene: TRBJ1-3
D gene: -
clone size: -

CDR3 protein: CASKDRLNTEAFF
CDR3 DNA: TGTGCCAGCAAAGACAGATTGAACACTGAAGCTTTCTTT
V gene: TRBV2
J gene: TRBJ1-1
D gene: -
clone size: -

CDR3 protein: CASSPGTGYNQPQHF
CDR3 DNA: TGTGCCAGTAGTCCCGGGACAGGGTACAATCAGCCCCAGCATTTT
V gene: TRBV19
J gene: TRBJ1-5
D gene: TRBD1
clone size: -

CDR3 protein: CASSLGDRDRGENQPQHF
CDR3 DNA: TGTGCCAGCAGCTTAGGAGACCGGGACAGGGGGGAGAATCAGCCCCAGCATTTT
V gene: TRBV7-4
J gene: TRBJ1-5
D gene: TRBD1
clone size: -

CDR3 protein: CASFSGGQGGPHEQFF
CDR3 DNA: TGTGCCAGTTTTTCCGGTGGACAGGGGGGCCCTCATGAGCAGTTCTTC
V gene: TRBV28
J gene: TRBJ2-1
D gene: TRBD1
clone size: -

CDR3 protein: CASSLSSQYNGNEQFF
CDR3 DNA: TGTGCCAGCAGCTTATCCAGTCAGTACAATGGCAATGAGCAGTTCTTC
V gene: TRBV13
J gene: TRBJ2-1
D gene: -
clone size: few

CDR3 protein: CASSFGEDGYTF
CDR3 DNA: TGTGCCAGCAGTTTTGGTGAGGATGGCTACACCTTC
V gene: TRBV12-3/TRBV12-4
J gene: TRBJ1-2
D gene: -
clone size: once

CDR3 protein: CASSRSHSGLMGSGANVLTF
CDR3 DNA: TGTGCCAGCAGTCGCAGTCACAGTGGTCTCATGGGCTCTGGGGCCAACGTCCTGACTTTC
V gene: TRBV27
J gene: TRBJ2-6
D gene: -
clone size: -

CDR3 protein: CASSRNRDSTEAFF
CDR3 DNA: TGTGCCAGTAGTAGGAACAGGGATAGCACTGAAGCTTTCTTT
V gene: TRBV19
J gene: TRBJ1-1
D gene: -
clone size: -

CDR3 protein: CASSGTGGAVRTGELFF
CDR3 DNA: TGTGCCAGCAGTGGGACAGGGGGCGCGGTTCGCACCGGGGAGCTGTTTTTT
V gene: TRBV28
J gene: TRBJ2-2
D gene: TRBD1
clone size: few

CDR3 protein: CASSPRTSGDRAQYF
CDR3 DNA: TGTGCCAGCAGCCCGCGGACTAGCGGGGACCGAGCGCAGTATTTT
V gene: TRBV7-9
J gene: TRBJ2-3
D gene: TRBD2
clone size: -

CDR3 protein: CASSLRQSTEAFF
CDR3 DNA: TGTGCCAGCAGCTTAAGACAGTCCACTGAAGCTTTCTTT
V gene: TRBV7-3
J gene: TRBJ1-1
D gene: -
clone size: -

CDR3 protein: CASSMDFGGSWATNEKLFF
CDR3 DNA: TGTGCCAGTAGTATGGATTTCGGGGGGTCCTGGGCAACTAATGAAAAACTGTTTTTT
V gene: TRBV19
J gene: TRBJ1-4
D gene: -
clone size: few

CDR3 protein: CASRRSGTGPSGANVLTF
CDR3 DNA: TGTGCCAGCAGAAGGTCCGGGACAGGTCCCTCTGGGGCCAACGTCCTGACTTTC
V gene: TRBV5-6
J gene: TRBJ2-6
D gene: TRBD1
clone size: -

CDR3 protein: CASSSSGYEQYF
CDR3 DNA: TGTGCCAGCAGCTCCAGCGGGTACGAGCAGTACTTC
V gene: TRBV7-9
J gene: TRBJ2-7
D gene: -
clone size: few

CDR3 protein: CATSPKTPFDEQFF
CDR3 DNA: TGTGCCACCAGTCCAAAGACACCCTTCGATGAGCAGTTCTTC
V gene: TRBV24-1
J gene: TRBJ2-1
D gene: -
clone size: -

CDR3 protein: CASSPPGGNQPQHF
CDR3 DNA: TGTGCCAGTAGTCCCCCAGGGGGCAATCAGCCCCAGCATTTT
V gene: TRBV19
J gene: TRBJ1-5
D gene: -
clone size: few

CDR3 protein: CASSHSSGTGVFYGYTF
CDR3 DNA: TGTGCCAGCAGCCATTCTTCCGGGACAGGTGTATTCTATGGCTACACCTTC
V gene: TRBV3-1/TRBV3-2
J gene: TRBJ1-2
D gene: TRBD1
clone size: -

CDR3 protein: CASSSRDRANYGYTF
CDR3 DNA: TGTGCCAGCAGCTCACGGGACAGGGCTAACTATGGCTACACCTTC
V gene: TRBV7-9
J gene: TRBJ1-2
D gene: TRBD1
clone size: -

CDR3 protein: CASSHQGGDYGYTF
CDR3 DNA: TGTGCCAGCAGTCATCAGGGGGGTGACTATGGCTACACCTTC
V gene: TRBV28
J gene: TRBJ1-2
D gene: TRBD1
clone size: -

CDR3 protein: CASSPRGNTEAFF
CDR3 DNA: TGTGCCAGCAGCCCCCGGGGGAACACTGAAGCTTTCTTT
V gene: TRBV11-2
J gene: TRBJ1-1
D gene: -
clone size: few

CDR3 protein: CASSDRNNQPQHF
CDR3 DNA: TGTGCCAGCAGTGACAGGAACAATCAGCCCCAGCATTTT
V gene: TRBV6-1
J gene: TRBJ1-5
D gene: -
clone size: -

CDR3 protein: CTSSQPEAVTANTGELFF
CDR3 DNA: TGCACCAGCAGCCAGCCGGAAGCGGTAACCGCGAACACCGGGGAGCTGTTTTTT
V gene: TRBV1
J gene: TRBJ2-2
D gene: -
clone size: -

CDR3 protein: CASSWAGFVNEQFF
CDR3 DNA: TGTGCCAGCAGTTGGGCGGGGTTCGTCAATGAGCAGTTCTTC
V gene: TRBV27
J gene: TRBJ2-1
D gene: -
clone size: -

CDR3 protein: CASSFVAGLEYEQYF
CDR3 DNA: TGCGCCAGCAGCTTTGTGGCAGGACTAGAATACGAGCAGTACTTC
V gene: TRBV5-1
J gene: TRBJ2-7
D gene: TRBD2
clone size: -

CDR3 protein: CASSIRIGGQGDNQPQHF
CDR3 DNA: TGTGCCAGTAGTATTCGTATCGGGGGACAGGGCGACAATCAGCCCCAGCATTTT
V gene: TRBV19
J gene: TRBJ1-5
D gene: TRBD1
clone size: few

CDR3 protein: CASSYANGQAGNTIYF
CDR3 DNA: TGTGCCAGCAGTTACGCGAATGGACAGGCCGGAAACACCATATATTTT
V gene: TRBV6-2/TRBV6-3
J gene: TRBJ1-3
D gene: TRBD1
clone size: few

CDR3 protein: CASSIGQGSPGANVLTF
CDR3 DNA: TGTGCCAGTAGTATCGGGCAGGGGTCTCCTGGGGCCAACGTCCTGACTTTC
V gene: TRBV19
J gene: TRBJ2-6
D gene: -
clone size: -

CDR3 protein: CASSEAPTGPGEAFF
CDR3 DNA: TGTGCCAGCAGTGAGGCCCCGACAGGGCCCGGTGAAGCTTTCTTT
V gene: TRBV6-4
J gene: TRBJ1-1
D gene: TRBD1
clone size: -

CDR3 protein: CSAGHGYTF
CDR3 DNA: TGCAGTGCTGGGCATGGCTACACCTTC
V gene: TRBV20-1
J gene: TRBJ1-2
D gene: -
clone size: -

CDR3 protein: CASSSEKNPQNTEAFF
CDR3 DNA: TGTGCCAGCAGTTCCGAAAAAAACCCACAGAACACTGAAGCTTTCTTT
V gene: TRBV28
J gene: TRBJ1-1
D gene: -
clone size: -

CDR3 protein: CASILGSGSGRAFF
CDR3 DNA: -
V gene: TRBV28
J gene: TRBJ1-1
D gene: -
clone size: -

CDR3 protein: CASSDELRGDYGYTF
CDR3 DNA: TGTGCCAGCAGTGACGAGTTGCGCGGTGACTATGGCTACACCTTC
V gene: TRBV6-1
J gene: TRBJ1-2
D gene: -
clone size: -

CDR3 protein: CAWSVGPRGSYEQYF
CDR3 DNA: TGTGCCTGGAGTGTTGGGCCAAGGGGCTCCTACGAGCAGTACTTC
V gene: TRBV30
J gene: TRBJ2-7
D gene: -
clone size: -

CDR3 protein: CAISRQLGTQYF
CDR3 DNA: TGTGCCATCTCGAGACAACTAGGTACGCAGTATTTT
V gene: TRBV10-3
J gene: TRBJ2-3
D gene: -
clone size: -

CDR3 protein: CASNLGGRRTDTQYF
CDR3 DNA: TGTGCCAGCAACTTGGGGGGACGGCGCACAGATACGCAGTATTTT
V gene: TRBV11-3
J gene: TRBJ2-3
D gene: -
clone size: -

CDR3 protein: CASNTGGTDTQYF
CDR3 DNA: TGTGCCAGCAACACAGGGGGGACAGATACGCAGTATTTT
V gene: TRBV7-3
J gene: TRBJ2-3
D gene: TRBD1
clone size: -

CDR3 protein: CASSPGGSEQYF
CDR3 DNA: TGTGCCAGCAGCCCAGGGGGTAGCGAGCAGTACTTC
V gene: TRBV7-9
J gene: TRBJ2-7
D gene: TRBD1
clone size: -

CDR3 protein: CASSLVLRGYEQYF
CDR3 DNA: TGTGCCAGCAGCTTGGTTCTACGGGGCTACGAGCAGTACTTC
V gene: TRBV5-6
J gene: TRBJ2-7
D gene: -
clone size: -

CDR3 protein: CASSIQGQNTEAFF
CDR3 DNA: TGTGCCAGCAGCATTCAGGGGCAGAACACTGAAGCTTTCTTT
V gene: TRBV9
J gene: TRBJ1-1
D gene: -
clone size: -

CDR3 protein: CASSQFGRIGLYNEQFF
CDR3 DNA: TGTGCCAGCAGCCAATTCGGGCGGATAGGACTTTACAATGAGCAGTTCTTC
V gene: TRBV3-1/TRBV3-2
J gene: TRBJ2-1
D gene: -
clone size: -

CDR3 protein: CSARDQETQYF
CDR3 DNA: TGCAGTGCCCGAGACCAAGAGACCCAGTACTTC
V gene: TRBV20-1
J gene: TRBJ2-5
D gene: -
clone size: -

CDR3 protein: CSVDLVAGLRSLF
CDR3 DNA: TGCAGCGTTGATTTGGTGGCCGGCCTTCGTAGCCTCTTC
V gene: TRBV29-1
J gene: TRBJ2-1
D gene: -
clone size: -

CDR3 protein: CASSQDRLAFHEQYF
CDR3 DNA: TGCGCCAGCAGCCAAGATCGACTAGCGTTTCACGAGCAGTACTTC
V gene: TRBV4-3
J gene: TRBJ2-7
D gene: TRBD2
clone size: -

CDR3 protein: CASSPDPTRGYGYTF
CDR3 DNA: TGCGCCAGCAGCCCGGACCCGACCCGGGGCTATGGCTACACCTTC
V gene: TRBV4-1
J gene: TRBJ1-2
D gene: -
clone size: once

CDR3 protein: CASSLGQAKAFF
CDR3 DNA: TGTGCCAGCAGCCTGGGACAGGCCAAAGCTTTCTTT
V gene: TRBV11-3
J gene: TRBJ1-1
D gene: TRBD1
clone size: -

CDR3 protein: CASFSGGGSYNEQFF
CDR3 DNA: TGTGCCAGCTTCAGCGGGGGCGGCTCCTACAATGAGCAGTTCTTC
V gene: TRBV28
J gene: TRBJ2-1
D gene: TRBD2
clone size: -